Listed here is a single T cell receptor beta chain. Its specificity is unknown. The sample comes from a study of T cell repertoires in cytomegalovirus infection. In the study overall: Peptides in the study included HLA-C-restricted and HLA-B-restricted CMV epitopes. Public signatures in TCR beta pointed to CMV infection and matching HLA type.

Via MiXCR, TCRdb re-called the reads, giving one row per CDR3 protein. The sample lists around 800,000 distinct CDR3 sequences; 32% were seen once. Findings and caveats of the study: Using cumulative public TCR beta family frequency, the authors identified those who carried CMV together with the relevant HLA. HLA-C-restricted TCR beta clonotypes specific for CMV led the ex vivo response.

The CDR3 spans 14 residues. The V gene's germline CDR1 is SGHVS and CDR2 FNYEAQ. The germline V and J ends were trimmed by 1 base and 7 bases, with 13 bases remaining between them. The sequence was obtained from a human donor in good health (CMV status not recorded). Some clones in this sample may be carry-over from other donors' samples. The sequenced sample was cultured CD8+ T cells from PBMCs, obtained from culture after CMV antigen stimulation. The chain joins TRBV7-6 to TRBJ1-2; TRBD1 is a possible D gene (5 bases). The CDR3 coding sequence is TGTGCCAGCAGCTTAGTTCCAGGGACGAGTGGCTACACCTTC. Translation gives CASSLVPGTSGYTF.